Listed below are T cell receptor beta chains from one sample, sequenced in a study of shared clonotypes between healthy human individuals. Only in-frame clones appear in the TCRdb table, and some are missing; sequencing was by immunoSEQ multiplex PCR. This table has over 2 million clones, around 96% appearing once. The sample was naive CD8+ T cells sorted from blood. The receptors shown here come from a man aged 18 to 35 in good health. CDR3s include the opening cysteine and the closing phenylalanine or tryptophan. Each record gives: CDR3 DNA, CDR3 protein, V gene, J gene, clone size, D gene. A D gene is named only where the DNA matches it firmly. Clone size is not always given. Where it is, it says once, few, many or a class for expanded clones.

CDR3 DNA: TGTGCCAGCAGTTCCCCGGGGGAAGGGGTTCAGCCCCAGCATTTT; CDR3 protein: CASSSPGEGVQPQHF; V gene: TRBV28; J gene: TRBJ1-5; clone size: -; D gene: -
CDR3 DNA: TGTGCCAGCAGTCCTTCCGAGGGATTTCAGCCCCAGCATTTT; CDR3 protein: CASSPSEGFQPQHF; V gene: TRBV6-5; J gene: TRBJ1-5; clone size: -; D gene: -
CDR3 DNA: TGTGCTAGTGGTTTTGATTCGGAGGGGGGGGCTTTCTTT; CDR3 protein: CASGFDSEGGAFF; V gene: TRBV12-5; J gene: TRBJ1-1; clone size: -; D gene: -
CDR3 DNA: TGCGCCAGCACGGGGAGTAGCACAGATACGCAGTATTTT; CDR3 protein: CASTGSSTDTQYF; V gene: TRBV10-2; J gene: TRBJ2-3; clone size: -; D gene: -
CDR3 DNA: TGTGCCAGCAGCTCGGGACTAGCGGGAGGGTCCTACAATGAGCAGTTCTTC; CDR3 protein: CASSSGLAGGSYNEQFF; V gene: TRBV7-9; J gene: TRBJ2-1; clone size: -; D gene: TRBD2
CDR3 DNA: TGTGCCAGCAGCTTGATCAGAGGGGGCTCCTACGAGCAGTACTTC; CDR3 protein: CASSLIRGGSYEQYF; V gene: TRBV5-6; J gene: TRBJ2-7; clone size: -; D gene: -
CDR3 DNA: TGTGCCAGCAGCCCTAGCGGACAGGTAGCCGGGTCCCAGTACTTC; CDR3 protein: CASSPSGQVAGSQYF; V gene: TRBV9; J gene: TRBJ2-5; clone size: -; D gene: -
CDR3 DNA: TGCGCCAGCAGCCAAGAACCAGGGCGAGAGACCCAGTACTTC; CDR3 protein: CASSQEPGRETQYF; V gene: TRBV4-3; J gene: TRBJ2-5; clone size: once; D gene: -
CDR3 DNA: TGTGCCAGTAGTCCGCGACAGGGATGGACCACAGATACGCAGTATTTT; CDR3 protein: CASSPRQGWTTDTQYF; V gene: TRBV19; J gene: TRBJ2-3; clone size: -; D gene: TRBD1
CDR3 DNA: TGCGCCAGCAGCCAAGTAGCGACTTATGTAAATGAGCAGTTCTTC; CDR3 protein: CASSQVATYVNEQFF; V gene: TRBV4-3; J gene: TRBJ2-1; clone size: -; D gene: -
CDR3 DNA: TGTGCCAGCAGCCCTAGTGGGGGGAACACTGAAGCTTTCTTT; CDR3 protein: CASSPSGGNTEAFF; V gene: TRBV9; J gene: TRBJ1-1; clone size: -; D gene: -
CDR3 DNA: TGTGCCAGCAGCAAAGGTGGCATTACTTCTAGCTCTGGAAACACCATATATTTT; CDR3 protein: CASSKGGITSSSGNTIYF; V gene: TRBV21-1; J gene: TRBJ1-3; clone size: -; D gene: -
CDR3 DNA: TGTGCCAGCAGCAAGACAGGAGGCAGGGACATTCAGTACTTC; CDR3 protein: CASSKTGGRDIQYF; V gene: TRBV7-9; J gene: TRBJ2-4; clone size: -; D gene: -
CDR3 DNA: TGTGCCAGTAGTATCCCCCTAGCGGGGATCTACGAGCAGTACTTC; CDR3 protein: CASSIPLAGIYEQYF; V gene: TRBV19; J gene: TRBJ2-7; clone size: -; D gene: TRBD2
CDR3 DNA: TGTGCCAGCAGTTTGCTAGCGGGAGGATGGGAGCAGTTCTTC; CDR3 protein: CASSLLAGGWEQFF; V gene: TRBV27; J gene: TRBJ2-1; clone size: -; D gene: TRBD2
CDR3 DNA: TGTGCCAGCAGTATCCTCAGGACTAGCGGGGGCACAGATACGCAGTATTTT; CDR3 protein: CASSILRTSGGTDTQYF; V gene: TRBV27; J gene: TRBJ2-3; clone size: -; D gene: TRBD2
CDR3 DNA: TGTGCCACAAGGGCAGGGCTCACGGAGACCCAGTACTTC; CDR3 protein: CATRAGLTETQYF; V gene: TRBV27; J gene: TRBJ2-5; clone size: -; D gene: -
CDR3 DNA: TGCGCCAGCAGACCGAGGACTAGTCGGCAGACAATGGCCAAAAACATTCAGTACTTC; CDR3 protein: CASRPRTSRQTMAKNIQYF; V gene: TRBV23-1; J gene: TRBJ2-4; clone size: -; D gene: TRBD2
CDR3 DNA: TGTGCCAGCAGCTTTATCGGTTTTCAAGAGACCCAGTACTTC; CDR3 protein: CASSFIGFQETQYF; V gene: TRBV5-4; J gene: TRBJ2-5; clone size: -; D gene: -
CDR3 DNA: TGTGCCAGCAGTTACGCCGGGCCCTTCTATGGCTACACCTTC; CDR3 protein: CASSYAGPFYGYTF; V gene: TRBV6-5; J gene: TRBJ1-2; clone size: -; D gene: -
CDR3 DNA: TGTGCCAGCAGTCCGAGGGGAGGAAGGGATGAGCAGTTCTTC; CDR3 protein: CASSPRGGRDEQFF; V gene: TRBV28; J gene: TRBJ2-1; clone size: -; D gene: -
CDR3 DNA: TGTGCCAGCAGTCCTATAGCGGGAGGGCCCACAGATACGCAGTATTTT; CDR3 protein: CASSPIAGGPTDTQYF; V gene: TRBV2; J gene: TRBJ2-3; clone size: -; D gene: TRBD2
CDR3 DNA: TGTGCCAGCAGTGCCCTAGCGGGGGATATCCAAGAGACCCAGTACTTC; CDR3 protein: CASSALAGDIQETQYF; V gene: TRBV28; J gene: TRBJ2-5; clone size: -; D gene: TRBD2
CDR3 DNA: TGTGCCAGCAGGGGTGGCGGGGGTGAGACCCAGTACTTC; CDR3 protein: CASRGGGGETQYF; V gene: TRBV28; J gene: TRBJ2-5; clone size: -; D gene: TRBD2
CDR3 DNA: TGCGCCAGCAGCTTTACAGACTCCTACGAGCAGTACTTC; CDR3 protein: CASSFTDSYEQYF; V gene: TRBV5-1; J gene: TRBJ2-7; clone size: once; D gene: -
CDR3 DNA: TGCGCCAGCAGCCAATCAAGTGGGCGGAACACTGAAGCTTTCTTT; CDR3 protein: CASSQSSGRNTEAFF; V gene: TRBV4-1; J gene: TRBJ1-1; clone size: -; D gene: -
CDR3 DNA: TGCGCCAGCAGCCAAGAAGCTAGCGCCCGCACCGGGGAGCTGTTTTTT; CDR3 protein: CASSQEASARTGELFF; V gene: TRBV4-1; J gene: TRBJ2-2; clone size: -; D gene: -
CDR3 DNA: TGTGCCAGCAGCGTAGATGGACTGGAGTACAATGAGCAGTTCTTC; CDR3 protein: CASSVDGLEYNEQFF; V gene: TRBV9; J gene: TRBJ2-1; clone size: once; D gene: -
CDR3 DNA: TGTGCCAGCAGTTTATCGACTAGCGTAGCTAGCAATGAGCAGTTCTTC; CDR3 protein: CASSLSTSVASNEQFF; V gene: TRBV27; J gene: TRBJ2-1; clone size: -; D gene: TRBD2
CDR3 DNA: TGCGCCAGCAGCCAAGATGCCACGTCCTACGAGCAGTACTTC; CDR3 protein: CASSQDATSYEQYF; V gene: TRBV4-1; J gene: TRBJ2-7; clone size: -; D gene: -
CDR3 DNA: TGTGCCAGCAGTGACCCGTACAGATCGGGCACCGGGGAGCTGTTTTTT; CDR3 protein: CASSDPYRSGTGELFF; V gene: TRBV6-1; J gene: TRBJ2-2; clone size: -; D gene: -
CDR3 DNA: TGTGCCAGCAGTTACTCGATAGGTCAGGTCACCGGGGAGCTGTTTTTT; CDR3 protein: CASSYSIGQVTGELFF; V gene: TRBV6-5; J gene: TRBJ2-2; clone size: -; D gene: -
CDR3 DNA: TGTGCCAGCGACAGGGACGATAACTATGGCTACACCTTC; CDR3 protein: CASDRDDNYGYTF; V gene: TRBV6-1; J gene: TRBJ1-2; clone size: -; D gene: TRBD1
CDR3 DNA: TGTGCCAGCAGCGCCCGATGGGCAGGACCTCAAGAGACCCAGTACTTC; CDR3 protein: CASSARWAGPQETQYF; V gene: TRBV7-9; J gene: TRBJ2-5; clone size: -; D gene: -
CDR3 DNA: TGTGCCAGCAGTGAAGTGGGGGATTTACTTTTTAGCTCCTATAATTCACCCCTCCACTTT; CDR3 protein: CASSEVGDLLFSSYNSPLHF; V gene: TRBV6-1; J gene: TRBJ1-6; clone size: -; D gene: -
CDR3 DNA: TGTGCCAGCAGCCCTGGACGGGGGCGAATAGACAATGAGCAGTTCTTC; CDR3 protein: CASSPGRGRIDNEQFF; V gene: TRBV5-6; J gene: TRBJ2-1; clone size: once; D gene: -
CDR3 DNA: TGTGCCAGCAGCGGTAGCGGGAGTAGCACAGATACGCAGTATTTT; CDR3 protein: CASSGSGSSTDTQYF; V gene: TRBV9; J gene: TRBJ2-3; clone size: -; D gene: TRBD2
CDR3 DNA: TGTGCCCTTGAATCCACCCAGCCAGATACGCAGTATTTT; CDR3 protein: CALESTQPDTQYF; V gene: TRBV7-9; J gene: TRBJ2-3; clone size: -; D gene: -
CDR3 DNA: TGTGCCAGCAGTTTTCAGGGGGCTAACTATGGCTACACCTTC; CDR3 protein: CASSFQGANYGYTF; V gene: TRBV6-5; J gene: TRBJ1-2; clone size: -; D gene: TRBD1
CDR3 DNA: TGCGCCAGCAGCCAAGGTCTGAGCACTGAAGCTTTCTTT; CDR3 protein: CASSQGLSTEAFF; V gene: TRBV4-1; J gene: TRBJ1-1; clone size: -; D gene: -
CDR3 DNA: TGCGCCAGCAGCCCTGGACCCCCTAGCGGGAGGGCCTTCAACGAGCAGTACTTC; CDR3 protein: CASSPGPPSGRAFNEQYF; V gene: TRBV5-1; J gene: TRBJ2-7; clone size: few; D gene: TRBD2
CDR3 DNA: TGCGCCAGCAGCCAAGATCGGACAGGTAGCTCCTACGAGCAGTACTTC; CDR3 protein: CASSQDRTGSSYEQYF; V gene: TRBV4-1; J gene: TRBJ2-7; clone size: -; D gene: TRBD1
CDR3 DNA: TGTGCCAGTAGTATGGGGACAGGGCTCCCGGAGACCCAGTACTTC; CDR3 protein: CASSMGTGLPETQYF; V gene: TRBV19; J gene: TRBJ2-5; clone size: -; D gene: TRBD1
CDR3 DNA: TGTGCCAGCAGCGTAGGGGACACTCTCTACGAGCAGTACTTC; CDR3 protein: CASSVGDTLYEQYF; V gene: TRBV9; J gene: TRBJ2-7; clone size: -; D gene: -
CDR3 DNA: TGTGCCAGCAGTTTATCGAAGGGACAGGGACTCAATGAGCAGTTCTTC; CDR3 protein: CASSLSKGQGLNEQFF; V gene: TRBV27; J gene: TRBJ2-1; clone size: -; D gene: TRBD1
CDR3 DNA: TGTGCCAGCAGCGTAGGTTCATTTGGCTACAATGAGCAGTTCTTC; CDR3 protein: CASSVGSFGYNEQFF; V gene: TRBV9; J gene: TRBJ2-1; clone size: -; D gene: -
CDR3 DNA: TGTGCCAGCAGCTTATGGGTTACTGAAGCTTTCTTT; CDR3 protein: CASSLWVTEAFF; V gene: TRBV7-3; J gene: TRBJ1-1; clone size: -; D gene: -
CDR3 DNA: TGCAGCGTCCCGGGTGAGGGGCTCGAGCAGTACTTC; CDR3 protein: CSVPGEGLEQYF; V gene: TRBV29-1; J gene: TRBJ2-7; clone size: -; D gene: -